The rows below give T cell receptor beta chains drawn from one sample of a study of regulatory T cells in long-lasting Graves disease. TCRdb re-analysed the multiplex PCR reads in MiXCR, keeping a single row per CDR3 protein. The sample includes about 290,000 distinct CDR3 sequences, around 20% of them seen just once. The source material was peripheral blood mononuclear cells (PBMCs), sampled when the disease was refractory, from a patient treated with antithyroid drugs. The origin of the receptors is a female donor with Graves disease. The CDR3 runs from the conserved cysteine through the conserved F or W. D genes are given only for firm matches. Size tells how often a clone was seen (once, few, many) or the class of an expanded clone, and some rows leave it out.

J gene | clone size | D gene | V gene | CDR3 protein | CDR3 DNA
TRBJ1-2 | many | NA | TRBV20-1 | CSARDLGLGYTF | TGCAGTGCTAGAGATCTTGGGCTTGGCTACACCTTC
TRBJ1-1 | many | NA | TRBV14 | CASSLGDNTEAFF | TGTGCCAGCAGCTTAGGGGACAACACTGAAGCTTTCTTT
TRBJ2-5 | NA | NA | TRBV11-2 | CASRKIDGETQYF | TGTGCCAGCAGGAAAATAGATGGGGAGACCCAGTACTTC
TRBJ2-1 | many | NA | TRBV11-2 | CASTPFLEGEQFF | TGTGCCAGCACCCCTTTTCTAGAGGGGGAGCAGTTCTTC
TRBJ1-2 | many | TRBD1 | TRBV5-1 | CASSPGTASRDGYTF | TGCGCCAGCAGCCCGGGGACAGCTTCTAGGGATGGCTACACCTTC
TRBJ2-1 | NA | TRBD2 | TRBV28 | CASSRLAGAILEQFF | TGTGCCAGCAGTCGACTAGCGGGAGCGATACTCGAGCAGTTCTTC
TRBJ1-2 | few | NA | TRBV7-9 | CASSLSPEATKGYTF | TGTGCCAGCAGCTTAAGTCCGGAAGCCACTAAGGGCTACACCTTC
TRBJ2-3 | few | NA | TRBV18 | CASSPQRNPTDTQYF | TGTGCCAGCTCACCTCAAAGGAATCCCACAGATACGCAGTATTTT
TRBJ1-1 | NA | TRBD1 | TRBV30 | CAWGQVNTEAFF | TGTGCCTGGGGACAGGTGAACACTGAAGCTTTCTTT
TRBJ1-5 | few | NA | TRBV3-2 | CASSQDPQGAENQPQHF | TGTGCCAGCAGCCAAGACCCACAGGGGGCAGAAAATCAGCCCCAGCATTTT
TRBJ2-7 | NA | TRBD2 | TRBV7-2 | CASSLQTPGLAGSEQYF | TGTGCCAGCAGCTTACAGACCCCGGGACTAGCGGGATCCGAGCAGTACTTC
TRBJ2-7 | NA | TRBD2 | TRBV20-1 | CSAGSTSGEPYEQYF | TGCAGTGCTGGGAGCACTAGCGGGGAACCCTACGAGCAGTACTTC
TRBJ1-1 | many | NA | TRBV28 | CASRGPRAMNTEAFF | TGTGCCAGCAGGGGACCCAGGGCGATGAACACTGAAGCTTTCTTT
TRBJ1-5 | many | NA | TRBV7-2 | CASSLGQQPQHF | TGTGCCAGCAGCTTAGGGCAGCAGCCCCAGCATTTT